Below, 13 T cell receptor beta chains from the same sample are listed, as sequenced in a study of blood T cell repertoires in COVID-19. TCRdb keeps only in-frame clones here, not all; method: immunoSEQ multiplex PCR. The data contain roughly 240,000 clones, 86% of them singletons. The sample comprised PBMCs or T cells enriched from blood (not recorded which). The receptor set was obtained from a woman aged 45-65 years who had recovered from COVID-19.

This chain links TRBV7-9 with TRBJ1-1; 10 nucleotides line up with TRBD1. Germline loops: CDR1 SEHNR, CDR2 FQNEAQ (reference sequence). V was pared by 6 bases and J by 9 bases, with 13 bases of the junction left unmatched. The CDR3 loop spans 15 amino acids. In DNA form, the CDR3 reads TGTGCCAGCAGTTTAATTCCTACGACAGGGGGCCAAGCTTTCTTT. Encoded protein: CASSLIPTTGGQAFF.

The chain joins TRBV11-2 to TRBJ2-7; D gene uncertain. Germline CDR1 reads SGHAT; CDR2 reads FQNNGV. There are 14 residues in the CDR3. Deletions cut 5 bases from V and 4 bases from J, with 15 bases between. The CDR3 protein is CASSPLLDWYEQYF. As DNA, the CDR3 is TGTGCCAGCAGCCCACTTCTCGACTGGTACGAGCAGTACTTC.

This clone was observed once. The genes are TRBV15 and TRBJ1-4; D remains unclear. In germline, CDR1 is LNHNV, CDR2 YYDKDF (reference sequence). The CDR3 runs 18 residues. The V end was cut by 1 base, the J end by 0 bases, with 15 bases between. For the CDR3, the DNA is TGTGCCACCAGCAGAGTAATGTCCTACTCTGCAACTAATGAAAAACTGTTTTTT. Its translation is CATSRVMSYSATNEKLFF. Full variable domain (remainder filled in from reference TRBV15 and TRBJ1-4): DAMVIQNPRYQVTQFGKPVTLSCSQTLNHNVMYWYQQKSSQAPKLLFHYYDKDFNNEADTPDNFQSRRPNTSFCFLDIRSPGLGDTAMYLCATSRVMSYSATNEKLFFGSGTQLSVL.

The chain is built from TRBV2 and TRBJ1-2; D might be TRBD1 (6 bases). The germline CDR1 and CDR2 sequences are SNHLY and FYNNEI. The CDR3 loop spans 12 amino acids. V was cut by 5 bases and J by 4 bases, with 8 bases left in between. The DNA for the CDR3 is TGTGCCAGCAGTCGGGACACCTATGGCTACACCTTC. This codes for CASSRDTYGYTF.

This chain joins TRBV6-1 and TRBJ2-4; D is unclear. Per germline, CDR1 MNHNS and CDR2 SASEGT. CDR3 size: 18 residues. Trimming left V 4 bases short and J 2 bases short, with 21 bases between. CDR3 residues: CASSGNGVLVVTKNIQYF. The DNA for the CDR3 is TGTGCCAGCAGTGGGAATGGAGTTCTAGTCGTAACCAAAAACATTCAGTACTTC.

The chain joins TRBV6-5 to TRBJ2-1; 7 bases align to TRBD2. The CDR3 is made up of 16 amino acids. The ends lost 2 bases at V and 5 bases at J; junction bases unmatched: 9. The germline V gene encodes CDR1 MNHEY and CDR2 SVGAGI. DNA for the CDR3: TGTGCCAGCAGTTACCTCCCCGTAGGACTAGACAATGAGCAGTTCTTC. Translating it yields CASSYLPVGLDNEQFF.

The chain recombines TRBV11-3 with TRBJ2-5; 11 positions match TRBD1. The CDR3 runs 19 residues. The germline CDR1 and CDR2 sequences are SGHNT and YENEEA. V was clipped by 3 bases and J by 5 bases; unmatched bases: 17. The CDR3 sequence is CASSFPGQGAGVVRETQYF. The CDR3 nucleotides read TGTGCCAGCAGCTTCCCTGGACAGGGGGCAGGGGTTGTTCGTGAGACCCAGTACTTC. The variable domain in full, completed from reference TRBV11-3 and TRBJ2-5, reads EAGVVQSPRYKIIEKKQPVAFWCNPISGHNTLYWYLQNLGQGPELLIRYENEEAVDDSQLPKDRFSAERLKGVDSTLKIQPAELGDSAVYLCASSFPGQGAGVVRETQYFGPGTRLLVL.

The J gene is TRBJ1-6, the V gene TRBV7-8; D unresolved. Germline V gene sequence: CDR1 SGHVS, CDR2 FQNEAQ. V gave up 4 bases and J gave up 8 bases, with 15 bases separating them. The CDR3 length is 15 residues. The CDR3 sequence is CASSSRGVGDSPLHF. CDR3 nucleotide sequence: TGTGCCAGCAGCTCTCGCGGTGTAGGCGATTCACCCCTCCACTTT.

The DNA for the CDR3 is TGCGCCAGCAGCCAAAGTCAGGTGATTTTCGACGAGCAGTACTTC. Translation gives CASSQSQVIFDEQYF. V gene TRBV4-1 combines with J gene TRBJ2-7; D remains unclear. CDR1 and CDR2 from the germline V gene are MGHRA and YSYEKL. Trimming shortened V by 2 bases and J by 5 bases, and 16 bases separated the two germline ends. The CDR3 sequence is 15 residues long.

In this sample, this clone turned up once. The chain uses TRBV27 and TRBJ2-3; D perhaps matches TRBD2 (6 bases). This CDR3 is built from 17 residues. V was clipped by 2 bases and J by 2 bases, with 17 bases between them. CDR1 and CDR2 (germline): MNHEY, SMNVEV (reference sequence). The CDR3 reads CASSLKGSGRLTDTQYF. Here the CDR3 DNA reads TGTGCCAGCAGTTTAAAGGGTAGCGGAAGACTCACAGATACGCAGTATTTT.

This chain uses TRBV18 with TRBJ1-1; unclear D gene. The length of the CDR3 is 15 residues. In germline, CDR1 is KGHSH, CDR2 LQKENI. Trimming pared 1 base from V and 4 bases from J, leaving 13 bases between. The CDR3 protein is CASSPLTPSATEAFF. The CDR3 DNA sequence: TGTGCCAGCTCACCACTGACACCATCCGCCACTGAAGCTTTCTTT.

This chain uses TRBV30 with TRBJ1-1; D unresolved. CDR1 is GTSNPN and CDR2 is SVGIG in the germline V gene (reference sequence). The CDR3 has 17 residues. Trimming pared 1 base from V and 0 bases from J, leaving 18 bases between. The CDR3 here is CAWSARFWSLMNTEAFF. CDR3 DNA: TGTGCCTGGAGTGCCAGGTTCTGGTCCCTCATGAACACTGAAGCTTTCTTT.

CDR3 in DNA: TGTGCCACCCGGGGGGGGACTAGCGGGAGGGCCGTTTACAATGAGCAGTTCTTC. It codes for CATRGGTSGRAVYNEQFF. The rearrangement joins TRBV10-3 to TRBJ2-1; TRBD2 matches 16 bases. Germline loops: CDR1 ENHRY, CDR2 SYGVKD. The CDR3 totals 18 residues. The J segment lost 4 bases and the V segment lost 10 bases, leaving 13 bases of the junction unmatched.